This is a list of T cell receptor beta chains from one sample in a study of CD8+CD57+ T cells in acquired aplastic anemia. TCRdb called the reads again in MiXCR, with one record for every CDR3 protein. The sample includes more than 150,000 distinct CDR3 sequences, about 47% of them seen just once. The sample consisted of sorted CD4+, CD8+, or CD8+CD57+ T cells (not recorded which) from PBMCs. These receptors were obtained from a human donor in good health. The CDR3 runs from the conserved cysteine through the conserved F or W. The order of the fields is D gene, clone size, J gene, V gene, CDR3 protein, CDR3 DNA. D genes are given only for firm matches. Clone size, where shown, is once, few, many, or a class for clones that have expanded.

d_call: NA
clone_size: NA
j_call: TRBJ2-2
v_call: TRBV25-1
cdr3_aa: CASSVSQGGTGELFF
cdr3_nt: TGTGCCAGCAGCGTAAGCCAGGGGGGCACCGGGGAGCTGTTTTTT

d_call: NA
clone_size: few
j_call: TRBJ2-7
v_call: TRBV7-7
cdr3_aa: CASSLVLGTEQYF
cdr3_nt: TGTGCTAGCAGCTTAGTCTTGGGGACCGAGCAGTACTTC

d_call: NA
clone_size: NA
j_call: TRBJ1-1
v_call: TRBV5-1
cdr3_aa: CASSLAVTVNTEAFF
cdr3_nt: TGCGCCAGCAGCTTGGCCGTGACAGTGAACACTGAAGCTTTCTTT

d_call: TRBD1
clone_size: NA
j_call: TRBJ2-2
v_call: TRBV2
cdr3_aa: CASSADRGTGELFF
cdr3_nt: TGTGCCAGCAGCGCGGACAGGGGAACCGGGGAGCTGTTTTTT

d_call: NA
clone_size: few
j_call: TRBJ2-6
v_call: TRBV9
cdr3_aa: CASSPQGANVLTF
cdr3_nt: TGTGCCAGCAGCCCTCAGGGGGCCAACGTCCTGACTTTC

d_call: NA
clone_size: few
j_call: TRBJ2-7
v_call: TRBV6-5
cdr3_aa: CASSYSTGSNAYEQYF
cdr3_nt: TGTGCCAGCAGTTACTCGACTGGCAGCAATGCCTACGAGCAGTACTTC

d_call: TRBD2
clone_size: NA
j_call: TRBJ2-7
v_call: TRBV6-5
cdr3_aa: CASSQGPGLAGGLYEQYF
cdr3_nt: TGTGCCAGCAGCCAGGGACCGGGGCTAGCGGGAGGTTTATACGAGCAGTACTTC

d_call: NA
clone_size: many
j_call: TRBJ1-4
v_call: TRBV11-1
cdr3_aa: CASSPSGHGANEKLFF
cdr3_nt: TGTGCCAGCAGCCCCTCAGGACACGGGGCAAATGAAAAACTGTTTTTT

d_call: TRBD1
clone_size: many
j_call: TRBJ1-3
v_call: TRBV20-1
cdr3_aa: CSARGPGTAGNTIYF
cdr3_nt: TGCAGTGCTAGGGGCCCCGGGACAGCTGGAAACACCATATATTTT

d_call: TRBD1
clone_size: NA
j_call: TRBJ1-2
v_call: TRBV5-1
cdr3_aa: CASSSGGDSYGYTF
cdr3_nt: TGCGCCAGCAGCTCAGGGGGAGACAGCTATGGCTACACCTTT

d_call: NA
clone_size: NA
j_call: TRBJ1-2
v_call: TRBV9
cdr3_aa: CASRQEYYGYTF
cdr3_nt: TGTGCCAGCAGACAGGAATACTATGGCTACACCTTC

d_call: NA
clone_size: NA
j_call: TRBJ2-2
v_call: TRBV11-3
cdr3_aa: CASSQVSGTGELFF
cdr3_nt: TGTGCCAGCAGCCAAGTATCGGGGACCGGGGAGCTGTTTTTT

d_call: TRBD1
clone_size: few
j_call: TRBJ2-3
v_call: TRBV6-1
cdr3_aa: CASSTRPGTGFSDTQYF
cdr3_nt: TGTGCCAGCAGTACCAGACCCGGGACAGGGTTTTCAGATACGCAGTATTTT

d_call: TRBD1
clone_size: NA
j_call: TRBJ1-5
v_call: TRBV5-1
cdr3_aa: CASSSTSGTGQPQHF
cdr3_nt: TGCGCCAGCAGCTCAACTTCCGGGACAGGCCAGCCCCAGCATTTT

d_call: NA
clone_size: NA
j_call: TRBJ1-2
v_call: TRBV10-3
cdr3_aa: CAISEGQGANYGYTF
cdr3_nt: TGTGCCATCAGTGAGGGGCAGGGAGCTAACTATGGCTACACCTTC

d_call: NA
clone_size: NA
j_call: TRBJ2-5
v_call: TRBV3-1
cdr3_aa: CASSQEWAGQETQYF
cdr3_nt: TGTGCCAGCAGCCAAGAATGGGCAGGTCAAGAGACCCAGTACTTC

d_call: TRBD1
clone_size: many
j_call: TRBJ1-1
v_call: TRBV7-2
cdr3_aa: CASSGQGGTEAFF
cdr3_nt: TGTGCCAGCAGTGGACAGGGGGGAACTGAAGCTTTCTTT

d_call: TRBD1
clone_size: NA
j_call: TRBJ2-7
v_call: TRBV18
cdr3_aa: CASSPGQGVVYEQYF
cdr3_nt: TGTGCCAGCTCACCAGGGCAGGGGGTCGTCTACGAGCAGTACTTC

d_call: TRBD1
clone_size: NA
j_call: TRBJ1-3
v_call: TRBV7-9
cdr3_aa: CASSLQGDGNTIYF
cdr3_nt: TGTGCCAGCAGCTTACAGGGGGACGGAAACACCATATATTTT

d_call: NA
clone_size: few
j_call: TRBJ1-3
v_call: TRBV30
cdr3_aa: CAWMYGSGNTIYF
cdr3_nt: TGTGCCTGGATGTACGGCTCTGGAAACACCATATATTTT

d_call: TRBD1
clone_size: NA
j_call: TRBJ1-2
v_call: TRBV19
cdr3_aa: CASSTLGQGAFGYTF
cdr3_nt: TGTGCCAGTAGTACCCTGGGGCAGGGGGCATTTGGCTACACCTTC

d_call: TRBD2
clone_size: many
j_call: TRBJ2-1
v_call: TRBV24-1
cdr3_aa: CATSDSQPSIAGVYNEQFF
cdr3_nt: TGTGCCACCAGTGATTCCCAGCCTTCAATAGCGGGAGTCTACAATGAGCAGTTCTTC

d_call: NA
clone_size: NA
j_call: TRBJ2-7
v_call: TRBV10-2
cdr3_aa: CASSEIAGRTYEQYF
cdr3_nt: TGCGCCAGCAGTGAGATAGCAGGGAGGACCTACGAGCAGTACTTC

d_call: TRBD2
clone_size: NA
j_call: TRBJ2-5
v_call: TRBV7-3
cdr3_aa: CASSRERGETQYF
cdr3_nt: TGTGCCAGCAGTAGGGAGCGGGGGGAGACCCAGTACTTC

d_call: TRBD1
clone_size: NA
j_call: TRBJ1-6
v_call: TRBV10-3
cdr3_aa: CASSRDSPDSPLHF
cdr3_nt: TGTGCCAGCAGCAGGGACAGTCCCGATTCACCCCTCCACTTT

d_call: NA
clone_size: few
j_call: TRBJ1-1
v_call: TRBV15
cdr3_aa: CASSEPERGVNTEAFF
cdr3_nt: TGTGCCAGCAGTGAACCCGAACGGGGTGTGAACACTGAAGCTTTCTTT

d_call: NA
clone_size: many
j_call: TRBJ1-5
v_call: TRBV24-1
cdr3_aa: CATSEDSNQPQHF
cdr3_nt: TGTGCCACCAGTGAGGACAGTAATCAGCCCCAGCATTTT

d_call: TRBD2
clone_size: many
j_call: TRBJ2-5
v_call: TRBV4-2
cdr3_aa: CASSQASGNQETQYF
cdr3_nt: TGTGCCAGCAGCCAAGCTAGCGGGAACCAAGAGACCCAGTACTTC

d_call: NA
clone_size: many
j_call: TRBJ2-2
v_call: TRBV19
cdr3_aa: CASSMGRHLTGELFF
cdr3_nt: TGTGCCAGTAGTATGGGTAGACACCTCACCGGGGAGCTGTTTTTT

d_call: NA
clone_size: many
j_call: TRBJ2-5
v_call: TRBV5-1
cdr3_aa: CASSFQDQETQYF
cdr3_nt: TGCGCCAGCAGCTTCCAGGATCAAGAGACCCAGTACTTC

d_call: NA
clone_size: NA
j_call: TRBJ1-2
v_call: TRBV7-2
cdr3_aa: CASSLAIAAGDYGYTF
cdr3_nt: TGTGCCAGCAGCTTAGCGATCGCGGCGGGAGACTATGGCTACACCTTC

d_call: NA
clone_size: NA
j_call: TRBJ2-7
v_call: TRBV10-1
cdr3_aa: CASSDMGVETYEQYF
cdr3_nt: TGCGCCAGCAGTGATATGGGGGTAGAAACCTACGAGCAGTACTTC

d_call: NA
clone_size: many
j_call: TRBJ1-5
v_call: TRBV9
cdr3_aa: CASSPGQTSNQPQHF
cdr3_nt: TGTGCCAGCAGCCCTGGACAGACTAGCAATCAGCCCCAGCATTTT

d_call: TRBD1
clone_size: few
j_call: TRBJ1-1
v_call: TRBV29-1
cdr3_aa: CSSYQGAVEAFF
cdr3_nt: TGCAGCAGTTACCAGGGGGCAGTTGAAGCTTTCTTT

d_call: NA
clone_size: NA
j_call: TRBJ2-5
v_call: TRBV15
cdr3_aa: CATRGSGAETQYF
cdr3_nt: TGTGCCACTAGAGGCTCAGGGGCAGAGACCCAGTACTTC

d_call: NA
clone_size: NA
j_call: TRBJ1-2
v_call: TRBV9
cdr3_aa: CASSASMGYTF
cdr3_nt: TGTGCCAGCAGCGCGTCTATGGGCTACACCTTC

d_call: NA
clone_size: NA
j_call: TRBJ2-7
v_call: TRBV15
cdr3_aa: CATSRDMTGQYF
cdr3_nt: TGTGCCACCAGCAGAGATATGACCGGGCAGTACTTC

d_call: NA
clone_size: many
j_call: TRBJ2-1
v_call: TRBV20-1
cdr3_aa: CSASPRASLRSSYNEQFF
cdr3_nt: TGCAGTGCTAGCCCCCGAGCTAGCTTGAGGAGCTCCTACAATGAGCAGTTCTTC

d_call: TRBD2
clone_size: NA
j_call: TRBJ2-5
v_call: TRBV10-3
cdr3_aa: CAISDRLAGRTQYF
cdr3_nt: TGTGCCATCAGTGACCGACTAGCGGGGCGGACCCAGTACTTC

d_call: TRBD1
clone_size: few
j_call: TRBJ2-7
v_call: TRBV29-1
cdr3_aa: CSVAVRGQGANEQYF
cdr3_nt: TGCAGCGTCGCAGTAAGAGGACAGGGGGCCAACGAGCAGTACTTC

d_call: NA
clone_size: NA
j_call: TRBJ1-4
v_call: TRBV10-3
cdr3_aa: CAISQGMGDEKLFF
cdr3_nt: TGTGCCATCAGCCAGGGGATGGGGGATGAAAAACTGTTTTTT

d_call: NA
clone_size: many
j_call: TRBJ2-2
v_call: TRBV7-2
cdr3_aa: CASSYRAGLNTGELFF
cdr3_nt: TGTGCCAGCAGCTACAGGGCAGGGCTCAACACCGGGGAGCTGTTTTTT

d_call: NA
clone_size: few
j_call: TRBJ1-6
v_call: TRBV20-1
cdr3_aa: CSAKVEGSPLHF
cdr3_nt: TGCAGTGCTAAGGTCGAGGGGTCACCCCTCCACTTT

d_call: NA
clone_size: NA
j_call: TRBJ2-3
v_call: TRBV7-9
cdr3_aa: CASSLGRGTDTQYF
cdr3_nt: TGTGCCAGCAGCTTAGGACGGGGAACAGATACGCAGTATTTT

d_call: NA
clone_size: NA
j_call: TRBJ1-6
v_call: TRBV7-9
cdr3_aa: CASSSVGRNNSPLHF
cdr3_nt: TGTGCCAGCAGCTCCGTAGGGAGGAATAATTCACCCCTCCACTTT

d_call: TRBD1
clone_size: NA
j_call: TRBJ1-6
v_call: TRBV2
cdr3_aa: CASRQDRAGSPLHF
cdr3_nt: TGTGCCAGCAGACAAGACAGGGCTGGGTCACCCCTCCACTTT

d_call: TRBD1
clone_size: NA
j_call: TRBJ1-5
v_call: TRBV20-1
cdr3_aa: CSAPGQAGGQPQHF
cdr3_nt: TGCAGTGCTCCCGGACAGGCCGGGGGTCAGCCCCAGCATTTT

d_call: TRBD1
clone_size: NA
j_call: TRBJ1-1
v_call: TRBV12-3/TRBV12-4
cdr3_aa: CASSVRQGVNTEAFF
cdr3_nt: TGTGCCAGCAGTGTTCGACAGGGTGTGAACACTGAAGCTTTCTTT